This TCR beta chain was observed in a study of chemoradiotherapy in HPV16-positive cancers. On this clone itself: The antigen remains unidentified.

Repertoires were generated with immunoSEQ multiplex PCR, while TCRdb's copy carries only in-frame clones and drops some. This sample has tens of thousands of clones, with more than 75% found just once. Points from the study as a whole: During treatment, candidate HPV-specific clones and E7-related motifs expanded in tumor.

The CDR3 has 16 residues. Trimming removed 3 bases from V and 1 base from J; junction bases left unmatched: 7. CDR1 SGDLS and CDR2 YYNGEE come from the germline V gene. This TCR derives from a human donor with HPV-associated anogenital cancer. Sequencing was performed on blood, taken from a patient who underwent chemoradiotherapy. This sequence joins TRBV9 and TRBJ1-2; 9 bases fit TRBD1. The CDR3 bases are TGTGCCAGCAGCGCGGGACAGGGACTTTATAACTATGGCTACACCTTC. Translating it yields CASSAGQGLYNYGYTF.